Shown below are 28 T cell receptor beta chains from a single sample sequenced in a study of blood T cell repertoires in COVID-19. Method: immunoSEQ multiplex PCR; TCRdb's copy keeps in-frame clones and lacks some. The table has approximately 210,000 clones, about 83% seen once; the top ten hold roughly 7.6%. Sample: peripheral blood. The receptor source for this set is a woman between 45 and 60 years old with active or convalescent COVID-19.

The chain combines TRBV24-1 with TRBJ2-7, with D perhaps TRBD1 (5 bases). The CDR3 spans 12 residues. V was shortened by 1 base and J by 6 bases, with 6 bases between the two germline ends. The germline gives CDR1 KGHDR, CDR2 SFDVKD. Here the CDR3 reads CATSDFDSEQYF. DNA for the CDR3: TGTGCCACCAGTGATTTCGACAGCGAGCAGTACTTC.

The chain is built from TRBV29-1 and TRBJ2-7; perhaps TRBD2 as D (6 bases). The CDR3 is 15 amino acids. Germline V gene sequence: CDR1 SQVTM, CDR2 ANQGSEA. Trimming left V 6 bases short and J 0 bases short, with 18 bases between. The CDR3 bases are TGCAGCGTCTGGGTAGCGGAGATCAGCTCCTACGAGCAGTACTTC. Its protein is CSVWVAEISSYEQYF.

This chain connects TRBV5-4 to TRBJ1-2, with D possibly matching TRBD1 (6 bases). Germline CDR1 is SGHNT and CDR2 is YYREEE (reference sequence). V lost 0 bases and J 7 bases, leaving 16 bases between the germline ends. This CDR3 contains 15 residues. The CDR3 is CASSLEAGASAGYTF. As DNA, the CDR3 is TGTGCCAGCAGCTTGGAGGCAGGGGCATCCGCTGGCTACACCTTC.

This sequence joins TRBV4-1 and TRBJ1-5, with TRBD1 matching 7 bases. Germline CDR1 is MGHRA and CDR2 is YSYEKL. The V gene end was trimmed by 5 bases and the J gene end by 7 bases; junction bases not matched to a gene: 5. The CDR3 spans 13 residues. CDR3 bases: TGCGCCAGCAGCGAAGGGGGCTGGCAGCCCCAGCATTTT. Residues: CASSEGGWQPQHF.

This chain links TRBV5-1 with TRBJ2-1; D might be TRBD2 (5 bases). CDR1 is SGHRS and CDR2 is YFSETQ in the germline V gene. The CDR3 totals 14 residues. V lost 0 bases and J lost 2, with 6 bases in between. The CDR3 DNA reads TGCGCCAGCAGCTTGGCAGCGGCCTACAATGAGCAGTTCTTC. Its protein is CASSLAAAYNEQFF. Based on the CDR3 plus reference TRBV5-1 and TRBJ2-1, the full variable domain is KAGVTQTPRYLIKTRGQQVTLSCSPISGHRSVSWYQQTPGQGLQFLFEYFSETQRNKGNFPGRFSGRQFSNSRSEMNVSTLELGDSALYLCASSLAAAYNEQFFGPGTRLTVL.

This chain's CDR3 is CASRVGNGNTIYF. As DNA, the CDR3 is TGTGCCAGTAGGGTCGGGAATGGAAACACCATATATTTT. The chain joins TRBV19 to TRBJ1-3; D not resolved. The CDR3 extends over 13 amino acids. V was shortened by 6 bases and J by 3 bases, with 9 bases between the two germline ends. Germline assignment: CDR1 LNHDA and CDR2 SQIVND (reference sequence).

The rearrangement joins TRBV5-1 to TRBJ2-1; 9 positions agree with TRBD1. Germline assignment: CDR1 SGHRS and CDR2 YFSETQ. CDR3 size: 15 residues. The V gene end was trimmed by 1 base and the J gene end by 5 bases; junction bases not matched to a gene: 4. As DNA, the CDR3 is TGCGCCAGCAGCTTGTCAGGACAGGGGAACAATGAGCAGTTCTTC. The encoded protein is CASSLSGQGNNEQFF.

The CDR3 sequence: CASSDGQTYSNQPQHF. The CDR3 region has the DNA TGTGCCAGTTCAGATGGACAGACATATAGCAATCAGCCCCAGCATTTT. V usage is TRBV19 and J usage is TRBJ1-5, with D possibly being TRBD1 (6 bases). Trimming stripped 8 bases from V and 0 bases from J, with 17 bases between. This CDR3 is 16 amino acids long. Looked up from germline, CDR1 is LNHDA and CDR2 is SQIVND (reference sequence).

The chain uses TRBV20-1 and TRBJ1-2; TRBD1 matches 8 bases. The V segment lost 3 bases and the J segment 0 bases; nucleotides outside the gene matches: 3. CDR3 size: 14 residues. CDR1 and CDR2 (germline): DFQATT, SNEGSKA (reference sequence). CDR3 residues: CSASQGAANYGYTF. For the CDR3, the DNA is TGCAGTGCTAGTCAGGGGGCCGCTAACTATGGCTACACCTTC.

The V gene is TRBV28, the J gene TRBJ2-3, with 7 bases identical to TRBD1. Trimming took 5 bases from V and 4 from J; bases not matched to a gene: 3. The CDR3 totals 13 residues. Germline CDR1 MDHEN, CDR2 SYDVKM. CDR3 in amino acids: CASSRTGADTQYF. CDR3 nucleotides: TGTGCCAGCAGTCGCACAGGGGCAGATACGCAGTATTTT.

The chain has TRBV7-2 and TRBJ2-1; weak D call: TRBD2 (6 bases). CDR3 length: 14 amino acids. The V gene's germline CDR1 is SGHTA and CDR2 FQGNSA. V lost 3 bases, J lost 10 bases, and 16 bases lay in between. CDR3 DNA: TGTGCCAGCAGCTTTGTTGAGACTAGTAACGAGCAGTTCTTC. Protein sequence: CASSFVETSNEQFF.

V gene TRBV25-1 combines with J gene TRBJ2-7; TRBD1 matches at 9 bases. This CDR3 has 14 residues. Trimming cost V 8 bases and J 1 base; bases outside gene matches: 6. From germline, CDR1 is MGHDK and CDR2 SYGVNS. The CDR3 loop is CASGPGQGSYEQYV. DNA for the CDR3: TGTGCCAGCGGCCCGGGACAGGGTTCCTACGAGCAGTACGTC.

A note on this clone: This sample includes further DNA sequences coding for the same CDR3. The chain's CDR3 is CASSPLNTGELFF. CDR3 nucleotide sequence: TGTGCCAGCTCACCACTAAACACCGGGGAGCTGTTTTTT. This sequence joins TRBV18 and TRBJ2-2; no firm D call. Between the trimmed V and J ends, which lost 1 base and 2 bases, there was a span of 2 bases. The CDR3 is 13 amino acids. Per germline, CDR1 KGHSH and CDR2 LQKENI.

The V and J genes are TRBV6-4 and TRBJ2-1; 9 positions agree with TRBD2. CDR3 length: 15 residues. V lost 6 bases, J lost 6 bases, and 9 bases stayed unmatched. Germline V gives CDR1 MRHNA, CDR2 SNTAGT. CDR3 sequence (DNA): TGTGCCAGCAGGGTTACTAGCGGGTTTTCCAATGAGCAGTTCTTC. Encoded protein: CASRVTSGFSNEQFF.

This clone was counted between two and nine times. The chain employs TRBV5-1 and TRBJ1-2, with a tentative D call TRBD1 (5 bases). This CDR3 region has 14 residues. The germline V gene encodes CDR1 SGHRS and CDR2 YFSETQ. The V end lost 0 bases, the J end lost 4 bases, and 10 bases lay between the germline ends. The CDR3 bases are TGCGCCAGCAGCTTGGACGGACAAACCTATGGCTACACCTTC. Translated, it gives CASSLDGQTYGYTF.

The chain combines TRBV10-3 with TRBJ2-1, with 9 bases that match TRBD2. This CDR3 spans 14 amino acids. V gave up 6 bases and J gave up 6 bases; unmatched junction bases: 6. Germline V CDR1 and CDR2: ENHRY, SYGVKD. This chain's CDR3 is CAIRMGSGSNEQFF. The DNA of the CDR3 is TGTGCCATCAGAATGGGTAGCGGGAGCAATGAGCAGTTCTTC.

This clone was picked up a small number of times. The chain is built from TRBV19 and TRBJ2-3; 10 bases line up with TRBD1. This CDR3 comprises 16 residues. V gave up 5 bases and J gave up 3 bases; unmatched junction bases: 8. Germline lookup yields CDR1 LNHDA and CDR2 SQIVND (reference sequence). For the CDR3, the DNA is TGTGCCAGTAGTCCCCGGACAGGGGGTCGGACAGATACGCAGTATTTT. Translation gives CASSPRTGGRTDTQYF.

The CDR3 sequence: CASSLSPYEQYV. The CDR3 region has the DNA TGTGCCAGCAGTCTCTCCCCCTACGAGCAGTACGTC. The chain couples TRBV12-3 or TRBV12-4 to TRBJ2-7, with D hard to call. The CDR3 consists of 12 residues. Trimming took off 5 bases at V and 2 bases at J, with 7 bases between the two ends.

The chain is built from TRBV24-1 and TRBJ2-2, with 14 bases fitting TRBD2. The V segment lost 5 bases and the J segment 5 bases; nucleotides outside the gene matches: 3. From germline, CDR1 is KGHDR and CDR2 SFDVKD. The length of the CDR3 is 16 residues. The CDR3 sequence is CATSGGLAGVTGELFF. In DNA form, the CDR3 reads TGTGCCACCAGTGGGGGACTAGCGGGGGTGACCGGGGAGCTGTTTTTT.

This chain uses TRBV6-1 with TRBJ2-7; 9 bases match TRBD1. This CDR3 is 15 amino acids long. CDR1 and CDR2 from the germline V gene are MNHNS and SASEGT. V was clipped by 3 bases and J by 7 bases; unmatched bases: 10. CDR3 in DNA: TGTGCCAGCAGTGACCGGGACAGGGTTAGAGGGGAGCAGTACTTC. It is translated as CASSDRDRVRGEQYF.

The rearrangement joins TRBV19 to TRBJ1-5; 8 bases match TRBD1. The V gene's germline CDR1 is LNHDA and CDR2 SQIVND (reference sequence). The CDR3 has 15 amino acids. V lost 6 bases and J lost 4; bases outside the gene matches: 8. CDR3 DNA: TGTGCCAGTAGCACCGGACAGGGACCGAATCAGCCCCAGCATTTT. Its protein product is CASSTGQGPNQPQHF.

The chain recombines TRBV29-1 with TRBJ2-7; 7 bases fit TRBD1. Trimming took 1 base from V and 1 from J; bases not matched to a gene: 4. Germline loops: CDR1 SQVTM, CDR2 ANQGSEA. This CDR3 has 14 amino acids. CDR3 nucleotides: TGCAGCGTTGAAGCCTGGGGACAGTCCTACGAGCAGTACTTC. This encodes CSVEAWGQSYEQYF.

This sequence joins TRBV14 and TRBJ1-1, with 10 bases fitting TRBD1. J was trimmed by 5 bases and V by 4 bases; bases with no gene match: 7. The CDR3 length is 15 residues. CDR1 SGHDN and CDR2 FVKESK come from the germline V gene. CDR3 bases: TGTGCCAGCAGCCGACTTGGACAGGGGGATACTGAAGCTTTCTTT. Amino acids: CASSRLGQGDTEAFF.

The CDR3 DNA is TGTGCCAGCAGCTTATTAAATTCACCCCTCCACTTT. Protein product: CASSLLNSPLHF. J is TRBJ1-6 and V is TRBV11-2; D is uncertain. CDR3 length: 12 residues. V lost 2 bases, J lost 7 bases, and 3 bases lay in between. CDR1 and CDR2 (germline): SGHAT, FQNNGV.

The rearrangement links TRBV5-4 to TRBJ2-7; D is unresolved. Germline lookup yields CDR1 SGHNT and CDR2 YYREEE (reference sequence). The length of the CDR3 is 12 residues. The germline V and J ends were trimmed by 5 bases and 5 bases, with 11 bases remaining between them. The CDR3 DNA sequence: TGTGCCAGCAGTTCTGCCCGGGACGAGCAGTACTTC. Its protein product is CASSSARDEQYF.

This chain uses TRBV12-3 or TRBV12-4 with TRBJ2-7; D is unclear. CDR3 size: 11 residues. With 2 bases removed from V and 5 bases from J, the gap between germline ends came to 4 bases. CDR3 in DNA: TGTGCCAGCAGTTTATTAGACGAGCAGTACTTC. Encoded protein: CASSLLDEQYF.

The V and J genes are TRBV3-1 (or the pseudogene TRBV3-2) and TRBJ2-2, with TRBD1 matching over 9 bases. V shed 2 bases and J 3 bases; nucleotides not matched to a gene: 1. The CDR3 sequence is 15 residues long. Germline V gives CDR1 LGHDT, CDR2 YNNKEL (reference sequence). The CDR3 sequence: CASSQRTGDTGELFF. The DNA for the CDR3 is TGTGCCAGCAGCCAAAGGACAGGGGACACCGGGGAGCTGTTTTTT.

The chain employs TRBV28 and TRBJ2-2; D is uncertain. Germline V gene data show CDR1 as MDHEN and CDR2 as SYDVKM. CDR3 length equals 17 residues. V was cut by 4 bases and J by 4 bases, with 19 bases left in between. The CDR3 reads CASSSPRRGSPTGELFF. CDR3 coding DNA: TGTGCCAGCAGTTCGCCGCGGCGCGGCAGCCCCACCGGGGAGCTGTTTTTT.